This T cell receptor (beta chain) was captured by sequencing in a study of technical replicates of blood from several donors. Profiled with immunoSEQ multiplex PCR; TCRdb holds only in-frame clones, not every one. This table has some 75,000 clones, 96% appearing once. The CDR3 consists of 15 residues. V dropped 5 bases and J dropped 8; count of bases not matched to a gene: 11. CDR1 is LNHDA and CDR2 is SQIVND in the germline V gene (reference sequence). The TCR originated in a human donor in good health. The sequenced sample consisted of T cells isolated from PBMCs. The V and J genes are TRBV19 and TRBJ2-1; 8 nucleotides agree with TRBD2. The CDR3 here is CASSAGTSPNYEQFF. The DNA of the CDR3 is TGTGCCAGTAGTGCCGGGACTAGTCCTAATTATGAGCAGTTCTTC.